This T cell receptor beta chain stems from a study of shared clonotypes between healthy human individuals. V was pared by 2 bases and J by 12 bases, with 4 bases of the junction left unmatched. Germline V gives CDR1 SQVTM, CDR2 ANQGSEA. The CDR3 totals 13 residues. The split of CD4+ cells yielded CD45RA+ naive and CD45RA-negative memory subsets. Deep-level settings were used for running the assay. Libraries were prepared by immunoSEQ multiplex PCR; TCRdb keeps only in-frame clonotypes and omits some of them. The repertoire holds 2,500,000 or so clones, with 85% to 95% as singletons. This chain links TRBV29-1 with TRBJ2-1; 13 positions match TRBD2. This receptor was identified in a man aged 18 to 29 in good health. Sequencing used naive CD4+ T cells sorted from blood. Regarding subset: CD45RA+ positively selected. In nucleotides, the CDR3 is TGCAGCGTTGAATCAGGACTAGCGGGGGTGCAGTTCTTC. This gives the protein CSVESGLAGVQFF.